This T cell receptor beta chain was sequenced during a study of tumor T cells in aggressive B-cell lymphoma (dated by TCRdb to the late 2010s). Worth noting for this clone: Its antigen is currently not known. The record has no base qualities; no much larger clone is one base away.

The CDR3 runs 15 residues from the cysteine to the phenylalanine. Solely the CDR3 DNA is kept, with 45 bases framed from the first base. CDR1 is given as SQVTM and CDR2 as ANQGSEA, both from the germline V gene. V loses 7 bases at its end and J loses 1 base; junction bases beyond the gene matches: 9. Library generation was performed with the immunoSEQ multiplex PCR assay. TCRdb limited this immuneACCESS table to in-frame rearrangements with V and J called. A share of clones is missing; checked studies link under half to unresolved V genes, and the rest is unexplained. Recorded for this sample are about 11,000 clones; about 90% of them occurred a single time. Of the sample, about 3.1% is held by the ten largest clones.

Material for sequencing was tumor tissue. The rearrangement combines TRBV29-1 with TRBJ1-3; 8 bases in the middle match TRBD1. This receptor was identified in an adult with diffuse large B cell lymphoma. The CDR3 protein: CSALGQGVSGNTIYF. The sequenced DNA is TGCAGCGCCCTCGGACAGGGAGTATCTGGAAACACCATATATTTT.